This record looks at one TCR beta chain sequence and its context. This sample was included in a study of blood T cells in healthy people across ages. Then a second PCR, running roughly 7 to 11 cycles, was carried out with a sample-barcoded 5' primer and a J-beta primer mix. A template-switch adaptor that had 12 random nucleotides put a tag on each cDNA molecule. TCRdb independently ran MiXCR on the 5' RACE reads; one entry per CDR3 protein. The sample yields about 1,800,000 distinct CDR3 sequences, over 25% seen once. Germline CDR1 SGHNT, CDR2 YENEEA. There are 12 residues in the CDR3. This receptor was obtained from a woman aged 25-40 years in good health. The sample was blood. V and J are TRBV11-3 and TRBJ2-5, with D perhaps matching TRBD2 (5 bases). The J call may not be correct, given that the DNA end is closer to TRBJ2-7. In DNA, the CDR3 is TGTGCCAGCAGCCTAGCACCCGTCGAGCAGTACTTC. Translating gives CASSLAPVEQYF.